By sample fraction, the clone carrying this T cell receptor beta chain is medium-sized. There were no patients who had received any treatment before thyroid surgery. The source of the sample is a study of metastatic and nonmetastatic thyroid tumors. TCRdb recomputed clones from the PCR reads via MiXCR. The sample holds about 16,000 clones, roughly 32% seen once. The trim removed 3 bases at V and 3 bases at J, leaving 0 bases unmatched. CDR3 size: 13 residues. Germline V gene data show CDR1 as SNHLY and CDR2 as FYNNEI. This TCR was recovered from a female donor with papillary thyroid cancer or a benign thyroid nodule (not recorded which). Some clones in this sample may be carry-over from other donors' samples. Sequenced sample: tumor tissue. V gene TRBV2 combines with J gene TRBJ2-5, with TRBD1 matching over 8 bases. CDR3 loop: CASSETGEETQYF. The DNA for the CDR3 is TGTGCCAGCAGTGAGACAGGGGAAGAGACCCAGTACTTC.